This T cell receptor (beta chain) was found in a study of blood T cell repertoires in COVID-19 (dated by TCRdb to 2018 to 2020). Turning to the overall study: For ImmuneRACE Cohort 3, a participant was defined as recovered based on two consecutive negative NP/OP PCR tests, clearance by a healthcare professional, or resolution of symptoms. The repertoires were released in a freely available public database meant as a resource for research on the immune response to SARS-CoV-2. Collaborator samples came from the United States, Italy and Spain and covered acute and convalescent phases of COVID-19. Deeply sampled blood TCRbeta repertoires from subjects exposed to, actively infected with, or recovered from COVID-19 were included in the dataset. The material from the prospective study consisted of cDNA or gDNA derived from T cells, B-cell-depleted T cells, or PBMCs. Where available, HLA class I and class II types were obtained from metadata supplied by the sample provider rather than from assay-based typing. Samples came from the ongoing ImmuneRACE study (first 160 participants) plus 1,254 subjects from 6 global collaborators. Nearly every sample came with metadata listing a de-identified subject ID, COVID-19 status, age in years and sex.

The V and J ends are trimmed by 4 bases and 3 bases, leaving 16 bases between them. The germline V gene (reference sequence) yields LNHDA for CDR1 and SQIVND for CDR2. The CDR3 contains 15 residues, cysteine and phenylalanine counted. CDR3 DNA only is kept here, 45 bases in frame from base 1. As to this clone: Its recognized antigen is unknown. No qualities accompany the bases; no much larger clone lies one base away.

TCRbeta CDR3 regions were amplified from genomic DNA using the immunoSEQ Assay, a bias-controlled multiplex PCR. From the authors' description of their analysis: Within the assay, amplification of reference gene primers was used to estimate how many nucleated cells each sample contained. Sequence reads were collapsed and filtered to measure the absolute abundance of every unique TCRbeta CDR3 rearrangement. Productive Simpson clonality was computed per sample as the square root of Simpson's diversity index over productive rearrangements. TCRdb took over this immuneACCESS table, retaining in-frame rearrangements with V and J assigned. Such tables are incomplete; in checked studies, under half of the missing clones stem from an unresolved V gene, and the remainder is unexplained. D and trimming were read from the DNA, whereas the V and J calls and clone size are those reported in that table. Across this sample there are 250,000 to 300,000 clones, with 88% seen only once. Of the sample, 2% to 2.5% falls within the top ten clones.

Participants in the prospective study were enrolled through a virtual design, were aged roughly 18 to 100 years, and lived in about two dozen United States geographic areas. Cohort assignment in the prospective study relied on participant-reported clinical history from a screening survey and a study questionnaire. In the prospective study, mobile phlebotomists collected whole blood, serum and a nasopharyngeal or oropharyngeal swab from each participant. Over a roughly 2-month period, participants in the prospective study had the option of providing additional blood draws and questionnaires. Blood samples from the prospective study were shipped frozen or at room temperature prior to DNA extraction. Study-wide conclusions, independent of this receptor: The quantity of clinical and demographic metadata differed by source and by participant and was supplied without curation.

The sequence derives from a woman aged 60-70 years in a cohort exposed to, infected with or recovered from COVID-19 (not recorded which). The V and J segments used are TRBV19 and TRBJ2-7, with the D gene too uncertain to name. Sequencing input: PBMCs or T cells enriched from blood (not recorded which). The bases are TGTGCCAGTAGTACCCCTGGGCTTGCCTACTACGAGCAGTACTTC. It encodes CASSTPGLAYYEQYF.